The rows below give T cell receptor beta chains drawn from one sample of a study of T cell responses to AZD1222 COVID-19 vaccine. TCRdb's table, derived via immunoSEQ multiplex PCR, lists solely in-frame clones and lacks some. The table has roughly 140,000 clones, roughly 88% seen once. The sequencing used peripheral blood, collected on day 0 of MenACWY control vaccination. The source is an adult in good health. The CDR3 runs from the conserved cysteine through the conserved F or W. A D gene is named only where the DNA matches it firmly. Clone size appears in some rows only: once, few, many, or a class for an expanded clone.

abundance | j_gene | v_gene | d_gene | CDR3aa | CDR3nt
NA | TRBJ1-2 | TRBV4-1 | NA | CASSQEPTDTTSTSYGYTF | TGCGCCAGCAGCCAAGAGCCCACTGACACCACAAGTACCTCTTATGGCTACACCTTC
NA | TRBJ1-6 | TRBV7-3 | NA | CASSLVAANNSPLHF | TGTGCCAGCAGCTTAGTGGCAGCTAATAATTCACCCCTCCACTTT
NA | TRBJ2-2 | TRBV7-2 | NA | CASSLRSTGNTGELFF | TGTGCCAGCAGCTTAAGGTCTACTGGGAACACCGGGGAGCTGTTTTTT
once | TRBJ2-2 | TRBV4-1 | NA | CASSQEHFPGELFF | TGCGCCAGCAGCCAAGAGCATTTTCCCGGGGAGCTGTTTTTT
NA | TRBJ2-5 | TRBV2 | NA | CASTTVGRNLRETQYF | TGTGCCAGCACCACCGTAGGGCGGAACCTCAGAGAGACCCAGTACTTC
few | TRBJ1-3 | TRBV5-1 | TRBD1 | CASSLGDSRSGNTIYF | TGCGCCAGCAGCTTGGGGGACAGCCGCTCTGGAAACACCATATATTTT
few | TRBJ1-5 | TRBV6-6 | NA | CASRPNDQPQHF | TGTGCCAGCAGGCCCAATGATCAGCCCCAGCATTTT
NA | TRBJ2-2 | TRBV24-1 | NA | CATSDPGQLGGGELFF | TGTGCCACCAGTGATCCCGGACAGCTGGGGGGCGGGGAGCTGTTTTTT
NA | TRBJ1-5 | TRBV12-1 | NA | CASSLPQGSDQPQHF | TGTGCCAGCAGCTTGCCGCAGGGTTCAGATCAGCCCCAGCATTTT
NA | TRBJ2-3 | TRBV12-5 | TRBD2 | CASGLGSGGADTQYF | TGTGCTAGTGGTTTGGGGAGCGGGGGGGCAGATACGCAGTATTTT
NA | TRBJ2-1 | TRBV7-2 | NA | CASSPRGQQAANEQFF | TGTGCCAGCAGCCCTAGGGGCCAACAGGCGGCCAATGAGCAGTTCTTC
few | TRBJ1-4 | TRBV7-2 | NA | CASSIAGLNEKLFF | TGTGCCAGCAGCATTGCAGGGCTTAATGAAAAACTGTTTTTT
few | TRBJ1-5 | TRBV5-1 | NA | CASSLDGINQPQHF | TGCGCCAGCAGCTTGGACGGGATTAATCAGCCCCAGCATTTT
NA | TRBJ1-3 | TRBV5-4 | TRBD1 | CASSSAQDRASSGNTIYF | TGTGCCAGCAGCTCCGCTCAGGACAGGGCCAGCTCTGGAAACACCATATATTTT
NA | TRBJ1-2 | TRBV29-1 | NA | CSVDPDYGYTF | TGCAGCGTTGACCCGGACTATGGCTACACCTTC
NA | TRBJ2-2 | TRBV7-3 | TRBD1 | CASSLTGIGAGELFF | TGTGCCAGCAGCTTGACAGGGATTGGAGCCGGGGAGCTGTTTTTT
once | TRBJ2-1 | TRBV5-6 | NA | CASSFEQGGGNEQFF | TGTGCCAGCAGCTTCGAACAGGGCGGAGGTAATGAGCAGTTCTTC
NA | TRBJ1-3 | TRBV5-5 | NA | CASSLDDRRLSGNTIYF | TGTGCCAGCAGCTTGGACGACAGGCGCCTCTCTGGAAACACCATATATTTT
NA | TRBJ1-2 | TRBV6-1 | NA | CASSEMDGFGYGYTF | TGTGCCAGCAGTGAAATGGACGGCTTCGGCTATGGCTACACCTTC
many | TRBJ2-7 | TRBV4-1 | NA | CASSPQLQGSYEQYF | TGCGCCAGCAGCCCTCAGCTACAGGGTTCCTACGAGCAGTACTTC
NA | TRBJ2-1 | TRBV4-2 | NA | CASSQDVTSLQFF | TGTGCCAGCAGCCAAGATGTAACTTCTCTACAGTTCTTC
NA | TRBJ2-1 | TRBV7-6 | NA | CASSPRQLNEQFF | TGTGCCAGCAGCCCTCGACAGCTCAATGAGCAGTTCTTC
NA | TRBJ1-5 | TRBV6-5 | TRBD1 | CASSLTGTNNQPQHF | TGTGCCAGCAGCTTGACAGGGACTAACAATCAGCCCCAGCATTTT